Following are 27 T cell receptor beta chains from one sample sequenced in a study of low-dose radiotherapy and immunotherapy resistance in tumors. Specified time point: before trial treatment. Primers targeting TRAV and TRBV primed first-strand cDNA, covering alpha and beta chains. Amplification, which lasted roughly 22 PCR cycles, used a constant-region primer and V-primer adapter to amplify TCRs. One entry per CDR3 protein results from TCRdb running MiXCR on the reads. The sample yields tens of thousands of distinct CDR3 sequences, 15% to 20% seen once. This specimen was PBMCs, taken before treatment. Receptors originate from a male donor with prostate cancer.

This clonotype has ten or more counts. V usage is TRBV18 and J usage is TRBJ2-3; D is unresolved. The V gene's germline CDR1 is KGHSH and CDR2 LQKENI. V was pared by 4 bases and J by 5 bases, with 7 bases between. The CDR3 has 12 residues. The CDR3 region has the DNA TGTGCCAGCTCACGGGTGGGAGATACGCAGTATTTT. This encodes CASSRVGDTQYF.

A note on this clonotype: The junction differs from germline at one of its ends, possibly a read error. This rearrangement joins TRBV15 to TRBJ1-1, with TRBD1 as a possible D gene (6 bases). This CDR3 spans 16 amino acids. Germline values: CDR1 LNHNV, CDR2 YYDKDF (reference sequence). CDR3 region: CGTSYPRGGTGTEAFF. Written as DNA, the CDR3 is TGTGGCACCAGCTATCCACGCGGGGGCACGGGCACTGAAGCTTTCTTT.

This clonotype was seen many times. The CDR3 DNA is TGTGCCAGCAGACCCCCGGGCACCCTGGGGACCCAGTACTTC. Residues: CASRPPGTLGTQYF. This chain joins TRBV6-2 or TRBV6-3 and TRBJ2-5; unclear D gene. Germline CDR1 and CDR2: MNHEY and SVGEGT. The CDR3 length is 14 residues. The V and J ends lost 6 bases and 7 bases respectively, with 18 bases between them.

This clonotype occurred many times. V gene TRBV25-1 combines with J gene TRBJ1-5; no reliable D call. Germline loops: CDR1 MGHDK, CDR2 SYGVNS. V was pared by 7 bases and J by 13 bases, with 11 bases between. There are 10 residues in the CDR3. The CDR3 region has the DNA TGTGCCAGCATTAGGACCCTACAGCATTTT. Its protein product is CASIRTLQHF.

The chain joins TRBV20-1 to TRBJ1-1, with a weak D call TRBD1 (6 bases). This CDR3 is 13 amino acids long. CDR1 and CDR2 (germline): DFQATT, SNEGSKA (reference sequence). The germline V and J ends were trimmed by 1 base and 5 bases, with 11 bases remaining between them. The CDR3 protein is CSARVAGATEAFF. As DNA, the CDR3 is TGCAGTGCTAGAGTCGCGGGGGCGACTGAAGCTTTCTTT.

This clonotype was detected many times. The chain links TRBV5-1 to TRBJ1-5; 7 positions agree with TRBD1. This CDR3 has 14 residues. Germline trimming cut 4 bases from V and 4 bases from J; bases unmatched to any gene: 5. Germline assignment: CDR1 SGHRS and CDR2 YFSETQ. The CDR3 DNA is TGCGCCAGCAGCCCGGGACAGAGAAATCAGCCCCAGCATTTT. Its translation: CASSPGQRNQPQHF.

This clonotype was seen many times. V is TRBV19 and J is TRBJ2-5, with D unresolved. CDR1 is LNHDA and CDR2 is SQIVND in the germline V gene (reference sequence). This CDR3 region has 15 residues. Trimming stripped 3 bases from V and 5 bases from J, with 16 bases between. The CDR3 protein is CASSMEFRGIETQYF. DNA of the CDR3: TGTGCCAGTAGTATGGAATTTAGAGGTATTGAGACCCAGTACTTC.

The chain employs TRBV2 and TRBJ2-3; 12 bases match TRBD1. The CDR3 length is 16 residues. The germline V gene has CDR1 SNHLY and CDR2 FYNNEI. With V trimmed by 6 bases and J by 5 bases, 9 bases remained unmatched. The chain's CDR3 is CASSLLGQGAGDTQYF. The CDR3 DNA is TGTGCCAGCAGCCTCCTGGGACAGGGGGCCGGAGATACGCAGTATTTT.

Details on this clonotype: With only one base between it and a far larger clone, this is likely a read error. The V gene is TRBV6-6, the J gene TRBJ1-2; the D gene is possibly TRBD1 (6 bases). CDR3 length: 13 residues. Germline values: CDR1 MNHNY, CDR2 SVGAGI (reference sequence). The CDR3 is CVSSEGQSYGYTF. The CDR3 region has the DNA TGTGTCAGCAGTGAAGGACAGTCCTATGGCTACACCTTC.

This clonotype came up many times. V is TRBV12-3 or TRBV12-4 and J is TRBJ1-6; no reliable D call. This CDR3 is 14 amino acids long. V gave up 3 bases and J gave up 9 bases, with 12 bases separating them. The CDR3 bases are TGTGCCAGCAGTTTTCGGGCTACCGGTTCACCCCTCCACTTT. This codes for CASSFRATGSPLHF.

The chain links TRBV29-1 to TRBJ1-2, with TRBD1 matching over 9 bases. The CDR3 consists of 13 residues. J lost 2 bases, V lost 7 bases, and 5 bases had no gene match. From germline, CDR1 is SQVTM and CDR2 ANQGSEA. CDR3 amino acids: CSGRTGANYGYTF. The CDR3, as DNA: TGCAGCGGCCGGACAGGGGCGAACTATGGCTACACCTTC.

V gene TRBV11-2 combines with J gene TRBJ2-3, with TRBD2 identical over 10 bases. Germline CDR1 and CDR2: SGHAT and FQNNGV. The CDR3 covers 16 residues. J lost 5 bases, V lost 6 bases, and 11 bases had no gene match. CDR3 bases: TGTGCCAGCAGTCCTCAGCGGGGGGGCCGCGAAGATACGCAGTATTTT. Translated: CASSPQRGGREDTQYF.

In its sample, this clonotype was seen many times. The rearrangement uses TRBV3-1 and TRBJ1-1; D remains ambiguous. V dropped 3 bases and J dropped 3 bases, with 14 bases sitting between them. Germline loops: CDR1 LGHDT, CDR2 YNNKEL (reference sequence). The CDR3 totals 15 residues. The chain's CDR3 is CASSQQVRLHTEAFF. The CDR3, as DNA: TGTGCCAGCAGCCAGCAAGTTCGGCTGCACACTGAAGCTTTCTTT. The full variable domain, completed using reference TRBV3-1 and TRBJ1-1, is DTAVSQTPKYLVTQMGNDKSIKCEQNLGHDTMYWYKQDSKKFLKIMFSYNNKELIINETVPNRFSPKSPDKAHLNLHINSLELGDSAVYFCASSQQVRLHTEAFFGQGTRLTVV.

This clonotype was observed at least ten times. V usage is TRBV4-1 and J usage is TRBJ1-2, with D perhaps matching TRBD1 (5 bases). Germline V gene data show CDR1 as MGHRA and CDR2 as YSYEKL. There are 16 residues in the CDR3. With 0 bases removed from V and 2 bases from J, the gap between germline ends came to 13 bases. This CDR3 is CASSQDPLGENYGYTF. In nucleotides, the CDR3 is TGCGCCAGCAGCCAAGATCCTTTGGGGGAAAACTATGGCTACACCTTC.

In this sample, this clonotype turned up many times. CDR3: CASNRGTAYGYTF. DNA for the CDR3: TGTGCCAGCAACCGGGGAACCGCCTATGGCTACACCTTC. The gene calls are TRBV2 and TRBJ1-2; D gene uncertain. V was cut by 7 bases and J by 4 bases, with 13 bases left in between. There are 13 residues in the CDR3. Germline V lookup: CDR1 SNHLY, CDR2 FYNNEI.

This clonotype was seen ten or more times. As DNA, the CDR3 is TGCAGCGTTGAAGCCCGCCTCCACCAAGAGACCCAGTACTTC. Translated: CSVEARLHQETQYF. The rearrangement uses TRBV29-1 and TRBJ2-5; D gene unclear. Looked up from germline, CDR1 is SQVTM and CDR2 is ANQGSEA. The CDR3 covers 14 residues. The V and J ends lost 1 base and 0 bases respectively, with 9 bases between them.

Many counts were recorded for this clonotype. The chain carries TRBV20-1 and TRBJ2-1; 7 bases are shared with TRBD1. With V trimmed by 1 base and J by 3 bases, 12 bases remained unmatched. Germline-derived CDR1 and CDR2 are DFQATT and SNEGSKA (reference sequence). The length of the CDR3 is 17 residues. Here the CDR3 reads CSARGGGSRDSYNEQFF. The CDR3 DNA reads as TGCAGTGCTAGAGGAGGGGGAAGCAGGGACAGCTACAATGAGCAGTTCTTC.

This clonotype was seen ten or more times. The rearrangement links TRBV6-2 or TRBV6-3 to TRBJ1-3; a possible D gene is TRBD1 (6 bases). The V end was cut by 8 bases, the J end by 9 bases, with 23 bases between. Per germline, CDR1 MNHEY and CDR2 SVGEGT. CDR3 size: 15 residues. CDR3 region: CASRSPSTGKRTIYF. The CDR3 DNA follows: TGTGCCAGCCGATCCCCGTCGACAGGAAAGCGCACCATATATTTT.

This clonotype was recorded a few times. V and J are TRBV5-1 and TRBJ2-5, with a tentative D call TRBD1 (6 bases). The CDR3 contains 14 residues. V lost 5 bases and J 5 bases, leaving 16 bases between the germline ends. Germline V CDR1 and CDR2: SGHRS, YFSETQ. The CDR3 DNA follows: TGCGCCAGCAGTGGTTGGGGGCCCCCGGAGACCCAGTACTTC. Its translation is CASSGWGPPETQYF.

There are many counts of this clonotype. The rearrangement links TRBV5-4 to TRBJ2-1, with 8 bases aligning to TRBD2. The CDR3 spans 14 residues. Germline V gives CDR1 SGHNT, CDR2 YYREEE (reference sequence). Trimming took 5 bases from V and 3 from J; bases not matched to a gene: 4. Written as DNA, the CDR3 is TGTGCCAGCAGGCAAGCGGGGGACTACAATGAGCAGTTCTTC. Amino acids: CASRQAGDYNEQFF. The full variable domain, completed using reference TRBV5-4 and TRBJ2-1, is ETGVTQSPTHLIKTRGQQVTLRCSSQSGHNTVSWYQQALGQGPQFIFQYYREEENGRGNFPPRFSGLQFPNYSSELNVNALELDDSALYLCASRQAGDYNEQFFGPGTRLTVL.

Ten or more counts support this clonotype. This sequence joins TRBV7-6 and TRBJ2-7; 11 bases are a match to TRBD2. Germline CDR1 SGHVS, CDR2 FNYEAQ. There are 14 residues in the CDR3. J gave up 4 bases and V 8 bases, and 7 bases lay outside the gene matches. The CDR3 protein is CASQSGTSGYEQYF. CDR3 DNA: TGTGCCAGCCAATCCGGGACTAGCGGATACGAGCAGTACTTC.

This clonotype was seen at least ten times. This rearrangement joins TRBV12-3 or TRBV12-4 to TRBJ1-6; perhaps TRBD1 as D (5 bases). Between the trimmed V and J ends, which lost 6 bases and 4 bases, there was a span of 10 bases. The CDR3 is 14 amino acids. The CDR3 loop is CASRSEGYNSPLHF. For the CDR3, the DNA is TGTGCCAGCAGGAGCGAGGGGTATAATTCACCCCTCCACTTT.

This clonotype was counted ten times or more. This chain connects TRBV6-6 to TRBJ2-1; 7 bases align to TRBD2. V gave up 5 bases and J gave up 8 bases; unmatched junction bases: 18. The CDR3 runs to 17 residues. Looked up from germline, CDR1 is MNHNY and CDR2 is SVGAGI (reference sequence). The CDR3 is CASSSSGLSGVRDEQFF. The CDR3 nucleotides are TGTGCCAGCAGTAGCTCAGGACTGAGCGGGGTTAGGGATGAGCAGTTCTTC.

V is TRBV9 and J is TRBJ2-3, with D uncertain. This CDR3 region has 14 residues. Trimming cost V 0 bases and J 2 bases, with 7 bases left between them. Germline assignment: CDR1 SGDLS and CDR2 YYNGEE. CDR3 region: CASSVGQITDTQYF. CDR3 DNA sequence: TGTGCCAGCAGCGTAGGACAAATCACAGATACGCAGTATTTT. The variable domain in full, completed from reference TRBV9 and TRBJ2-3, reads DSGVTQTPKHLITATGQRVTLRCSPRSGDLSVYWYQQSLDQGLQFLIQYYNGEERAKGNILERFSAQQFPDLHSELNLSSLELGDSALYFCASSVGQITDTQYFGPGTRLTVL.

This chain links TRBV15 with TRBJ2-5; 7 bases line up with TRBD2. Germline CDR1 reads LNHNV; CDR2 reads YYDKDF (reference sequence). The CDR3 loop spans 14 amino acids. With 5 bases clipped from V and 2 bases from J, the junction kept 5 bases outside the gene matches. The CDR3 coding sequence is TGTGCCACCAGCGAGGGAGGGATTCAAGAGACCCAGTACTTC. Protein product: CATSEGGIQETQYF. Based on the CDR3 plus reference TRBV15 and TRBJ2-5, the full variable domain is DAMVIQNPRYQVTQFGKPVTLSCSQTLNHNVMYWYQQKSSQAPKLLFHYYDKDFNNEADTPDNFQSRRPNTSFCFLDIRSPGLGDTAMYLCATSEGGIQETQYFGPGTRLLVL.

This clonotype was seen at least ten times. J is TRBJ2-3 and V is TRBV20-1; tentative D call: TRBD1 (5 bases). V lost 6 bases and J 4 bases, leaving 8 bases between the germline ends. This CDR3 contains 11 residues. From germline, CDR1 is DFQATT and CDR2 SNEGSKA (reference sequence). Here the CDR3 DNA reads TGCAGTGCAGCGACAGCAGATACGCAGTATTTT. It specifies CSAATADTQYF.

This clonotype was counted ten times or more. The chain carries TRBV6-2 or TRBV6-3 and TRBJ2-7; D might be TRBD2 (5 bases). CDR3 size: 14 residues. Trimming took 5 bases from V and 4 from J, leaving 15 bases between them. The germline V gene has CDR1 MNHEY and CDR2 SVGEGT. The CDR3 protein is CASSEFSGDYEQYF. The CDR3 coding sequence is TGTGCCAGCAGTGAATTTTCCGGGGATTACGAGCAGTACTTC.